The rows below give T cell receptor beta chains drawn from one sample of a study of control samples from healthy donors and cancer patients. Measured with immunoSEQ multiplex PCR; TCRdb has only the in-frame clones, and not every one. The repertoire holds over 85,000 clones, approximately 90% seen once, with over 2% in the top ten. The sequencing input was blood. The receptors shown here come from a woman aged 18-29 years in good health. Each CDR3 is given with its conserved first and last residue. The order of the fields is D gene, clone size, J gene, V gene, CDR3 protein, CDR3 DNA. D genes are given only for firm matches. The size field is filled for only some rows; it gives once, few, many or a size class.

D gene: TRBD1
clone size: once
J gene: TRBJ2-7
V gene: TRBV5-1
CDR3 protein: CASSVTDRGHEQYF
CDR3 DNA: TGCGCCAGCAGCGTCACGGACAGGGGCCACGAGCAGTACTTC

D gene: NA
clone size: NA
J gene: TRBJ2-3
V gene: TRBV5-6
CDR3 protein: CASSLKDTQYF
CDR3 DNA: TGTGCCAGCAGCCTCAAAGATACGCAGTATTTT

D gene: NA
clone size: NA
J gene: TRBJ1-6
V gene: TRBV29-1
CDR3 protein: CSARNENSPLHF
CDR3 DNA: TGCAGCGCTCGTAACGAAAATTCACCCCTCCACTTT

D gene: TRBD1
clone size: NA
J gene: TRBJ2-5
V gene: TRBV29-1
CDR3 protein: CSVEYRGGQETQYF
CDR3 DNA: TGCAGCGTTGAATACAGGGGTGGGCAAGAGACCCAGTACTTC

D gene: NA
clone size: NA
J gene: TRBJ1-1
V gene: TRBV11-3
CDR3 protein: CASSPTENTEAFF
CDR3 DNA: TGTGCCAGCAGTCCGACAGAGAACACTGAAGCTTTCTTT

D gene: NA
clone size: NA
J gene: TRBJ1-4
V gene: TRBV21-1
CDR3 protein: CASSREGGKTNEKLFF
CDR3 DNA: TGTGCCAGCAGCAGGGAAGGGGGAAAAACGAATGAAAAACTGTTTTTT

D gene: TRBD1
clone size: NA
J gene: TRBJ1-6
V gene: TRBV20-1
CDR3 protein: CSASEQGALYNSPLHF
CDR3 DNA: TGCAGTGCTAGTGAACAGGGGGCACTTTATAATTCACCCCTCCACTTT

D gene: TRBD2
clone size: NA
J gene: TRBJ2-1
V gene: TRBV4-1
CDR3 protein: CASSHLRTSGGGNEQFF
CDR3 DNA: TGCGCCAGCAGCCACCTCAGGACTAGCGGGGGGGGCAATGAGCAGTTCTTC

D gene: NA
clone size: NA
J gene: TRBJ2-6
V gene: TRBV5-1
CDR3 protein: CASSLTGAGANVLTF
CDR3 DNA: TGCGCCAGCAGCTTGACTGGGGCTGGGGCCAACGTCCTGACTTTC

D gene: TRBD1
clone size: NA
J gene: TRBJ1-5
V gene: TRBV6-5
CDR3 protein: CASSPGTGIHQPQHF
CDR3 DNA: TGTGCCAGCAGCCCCGGGACAGGTATTCATCAGCCCCAGCATTTT

D gene: NA
clone size: NA
J gene: TRBJ1-3
V gene: TRBV30
CDR3 protein: CAWSVLAGAGNTIYF
CDR3 DNA: TGTGCCTGGAGTGTACTGGCAGGGGCTGGAAACACCATATATTTT

D gene: NA
clone size: NA
J gene: TRBJ2-3
V gene: TRBV9
CDR3 protein: CASSVGSGTDTQYF
CDR3 DNA: TGTGCCAGCAGCGTAGGATCTGGCACAGATACGCAGTATTTT

D gene: NA
clone size: few
J gene: TRBJ1-6
V gene: TRBV19
CDR3 protein: CASTRTADNSPLHF
CDR3 DNA: TGTGCCAGTACCCGGACAGCAGACAATTCACCCCTCCACTTT

D gene: NA
clone size: NA
J gene: TRBJ1-4
V gene: TRBV27
CDR3 protein: CASTSGITPNEKLFF
CDR3 DNA: TGTGCCAGCACCTCGGGAATCACGCCGAATGAAAAACTGTTTTTT

D gene: NA
clone size: NA
J gene: TRBJ1-1
V gene: TRBV19
CDR3 protein: CASTTTQGTEAFF
CDR3 DNA: TGTGCCAGTACCACTACTCAGGGTACTGAAGCTTTCTTT

D gene: NA
clone size: NA
J gene: TRBJ2-7
V gene: TRBV6-1
CDR3 protein: CASSVAASYEQYF
CDR3 DNA: TGTGCCAGCAGTGTAGCGGCGTCCTACGAGCAGTACTTC

D gene: TRBD1
clone size: NA
J gene: TRBJ2-2
V gene: TRBV6-5
CDR3 protein: CASSRQGDTGELFF
CDR3 DNA: TGTGCCAGCAGTCGACAGGGTGACACCGGGGAGCTGTTTTTT

D gene: TRBD1
clone size: NA
J gene: TRBJ1-5
V gene: TRBV28
CDR3 protein: CASSSDRVGNQPQHF
CDR3 DNA: TGTGCCAGCAGTTCTGACAGGGTTGGCAATCAGCCCCAGCATTTT

D gene: NA
clone size: few
J gene: TRBJ1-2
V gene: TRBV29-1
CDR3 protein: CSVRHAGYGYTF
CDR3 DNA: TGCAGCGTTCGTCACGCCGGCTATGGCTACACCTTC

D gene: NA
clone size: NA
J gene: TRBJ1-4
V gene: TRBV2
CDR3 protein: CVTAERTAATRNEKLFF
CDR3 DNA: TGTGTCACAGCGGAAAGGACAGCAGCAACGAGGAATGAAAAACTGTTTTTT

D gene: NA
clone size: NA
J gene: TRBJ2-5
V gene: TRBV11-2
CDR3 protein: CASSLGETQYF
CDR3 DNA: TGTGCCAGCAGCTTGGGAGAGACCCAGTACTTC

D gene: NA
clone size: NA
J gene: TRBJ1-5
V gene: TRBV30
CDR3 protein: CAWSIDGAPQHF
CDR3 DNA: TGTGCCTGGAGTATCGATGGAGCGCCCCAGCATTTT

D gene: NA
clone size: NA
J gene: TRBJ2-3
V gene: TRBV27
CDR3 protein: CASSRVIRTDTQYF
CDR3 DNA: TGTGCCAGCTCCCGCGTAATTAGGACAGATACGCAGTATTTT

D gene: NA
clone size: NA
J gene: TRBJ1-6
V gene: TRBV30
CDR3 protein: CAWGAASSSPLHF
CDR3 DNA: TGTGCCTGGGGCGCGGCCAGCAGTTCACCCCTCCACTTT

D gene: NA
clone size: NA
J gene: TRBJ2-3
V gene: TRBV9
CDR3 protein: CASSVGGPTDTQYF
CDR3 DNA: TGTGCCAGCAGCGTAGGAGGGCCCACAGATACGCAGTATTTT

D gene: NA
clone size: NA
J gene: TRBJ1-6
V gene: TRBV27
CDR3 protein: CASSPRTATHSPLHF
CDR3 DNA: TGTGCCAGCAGTCCCCGGACCGCTACTCATTCACCCCTCCACTTT

D gene: NA
clone size: NA
J gene: TRBJ1-1
V gene: TRBV3-1/TRBV3-2
CDR3 protein: CASSLTNHLAEAFF
CDR3 DNA: TGTGCCAGCAGCCTAACGAACCATCTCGCTGAAGCTTTCTTT

D gene: TRBD2
clone size: NA
J gene: TRBJ2-2
V gene: TRBV9
CDR3 protein: CASSVEASGGPGSAGELFF
CDR3 DNA: TGTGCCAGCAGCGTAGAGGCTAGCGGGGGTCCAGGTAGCGCCGGGGAGCTGTTTTTT

D gene: TRBD2
clone size: NA
J gene: TRBJ2-3
V gene: TRBV5-1
CDR3 protein: CASSVTSGPQDTQYF
CDR3 DNA: TGCGCCAGCAGCGTGACTAGCGGCCCCCAGGATACGCAGTATTTT

D gene: NA
clone size: NA
J gene: TRBJ2-3
V gene: TRBV7-2
CDR3 protein: CASSPSAGLSQYF
CDR3 DNA: TGTGCCAGCAGCCCCAGTGCGGGTCTTTCGCAGTATTTT

D gene: NA
clone size: NA
J gene: TRBJ1-2
V gene: TRBV5-1
CDR3 protein: CASSLEGVNGYTF
CDR3 DNA: TGCGCCAGCAGCTTGGAGGGGGTAAATGGCTACACCTTC

D gene: NA
clone size: NA
J gene: TRBJ2-7
V gene: TRBV4-3
CDR3 protein: CASSQGPTSSYEQYF
CDR3 DNA: TGCGCCAGCAGCCAAGGGCCGACCAGCTCCTACGAGCAGTACTTC

D gene: NA
clone size: NA
J gene: TRBJ2-3
V gene: TRBV25-1
CDR3 protein: CASSLREIISGRDTQYF
CDR3 DNA: TGTGCCAGCAGTCTTCGGGAGATAATAAGCGGTCGGGATACGCAGTATTTT

D gene: NA
clone size: NA
J gene: TRBJ1-4
V gene: TRBV6-1
CDR3 protein: CASSDGLARGLNEKLFF
CDR3 DNA: TGTGCCAGCAGTGACGGGCTTGCTAGGGGTCTAAATGAAAAACTGTTTTTT

D gene: NA
clone size: few
J gene: TRBJ1-5
V gene: TRBV19
CDR3 protein: CASSSAGFNQPQHF
CDR3 DNA: TGTGCCAGTAGTAGTGCAGGGTTCAATCAGCCCCAGCATTTT

D gene: NA
clone size: NA
J gene: TRBJ2-5
V gene: TRBV4-3
CDR3 protein: CASSQDLGLPIETQYF
CDR3 DNA: TGCGCCAGCAGCCAAGATTTAGGCCTCCCAATAGAGACCCAGTACTTC

D gene: NA
clone size: NA
J gene: TRBJ2-6
V gene: TRBV19
CDR3 protein: CASSGRERGSGANVLTF
CDR3 DNA: TGTGCCAGTAGTGGCCGGGAGAGAGGCTCTGGGGCCAACGTCCTGACTTTC